This T cell receptor beta chain is drawn from a study of control samples from healthy donors and cancer patients (dated by TCRdb to between 2020 and 2021). This clone was seen once. Its antigen remains undetermined. The record has no base qualities; no much larger clone is one base away. The receptor library was made with the immunoSEQ multiplex PCR assay. What TCRdb holds here is the immuneACCESS table cut down to in-frame rearrangements. Part of the clones is not present; checked against another copy, under half of the missing clones reflect an unresolved V gene, and the others are unexplained. This sample lists 120,000 or so clones; more than 70% were detected once. Roughly 40% of the sample rests with the top ten. Including cysteine and phenylalanine, the CDR3 has 17 amino acids. Only the CDR3 DNA is retained, 51 bases long and in frame from the first base. From the germline V gene, CDR1 is MGHRA and CDR2 is YSYEKL. Between the V and J ends, shortened by 2 bases and 0 bases respectively, the junction contains 11 bases.

The receptor was derived from a man aged 50 to 60 in good health. The chain was built from TRBV4-1 and TRBJ2-6; TRBD2 might be the D gene, on 5 matching bases. Source material: blood. The CDR3: CASSQIRGSSGANVLTF. The nucleotide sequence is TGCGCCAGCAGCCAAATCCGAGGGAGCTCTGGGGCCAACGTCCTGACTTTC.